This is a list of T cell receptor beta chains from one sample in a study of glioma-infiltrating T cells after dendritic cell vaccination. Clones were read by immunoSEQ multiplex PCR, and TCRdb kept only the in-frame ones, dropping some. The repertoire holds over 90,000 clones, around 80% seen once, with 5.4% in the top ten. The sequenced sample was blood, obtained after dendritic cell vaccination. These receptors originate from a human donor with glioblastoma. Both conserved end residues are part of each CDR3. Each record gives: D gene, J gene, clone size, V gene, CDR3 DNA, CDR3 protein. A D gene is named only where the DNA matches it firmly. Clone size is not always given. Where it is, it says once, few, many or a class for expanded clones.

TRBD2 | TRBJ2-2 | - | TRBV19 | TGTGCCAGTAGTACCCCTAGCGGGATGACCGGGGAGCTGTTTTTT | CASSTPSGMTGELFF
TRBD1 | TRBJ2-5 | - | TRBV18 | TGTGCCAGCTCACCTAATCCGGGACAGAATCAAGAGACCCAGTACTTC | CASSPNPGQNQETQYF
TRBD1 | TRBJ1-1 | - | TRBV7-6 | TGTGCCAGCAGCTTATTTACCGGACAGGGCTGGAACACTGAAGCTTTCTTT | CASSLFTGQGWNTEAFF
TRBD2 | TRBJ2-7 | once | TRBV5-5 | TGTGCCAGCAGCCTGGCGGGACTAGCGGTCGAGCAGTACTTC | CASSLAGLAVEQYF
- | TRBJ2-3 | - | TRBV21-1 | TGTGCCAGCATCTTAGCGGGACCCACAGATACGCAGTATTTT | CASILAGPTDTQYF
TRBD1 | TRBJ1-1 | - | TRBV5-1 | TGCGCCAGCAGTCCTGGACAGGGGGGCACTGAAGCTTTCTTT | CASSPGQGGTEAFF
- | TRBJ2-7 | once | TRBV5-8 | TGTGCCAGCAGCTCGGAAGGGGCTTACGAGCAGTACTTC | CASSSEGAYEQYF
- | TRBJ2-5 | - | TRBV7-6 | TGTGCCAGCAGCTTGGGACTTTCCGAGGGTCCAATGTCCCAGTACTTC | CASSLGLSEGPMSQYF
TRBD1 | TRBJ1-1 | - | TRBV18 | TGTGCCAGCTCCCCGGGACAGGTCGCTATCGTCTCTGAAGCTTTCTTT | CASSPGQVAIVSEAFF
TRBD1 | TRBJ1-2 | - | TRBV27 | TGTGCCAGCAGTCCGACTGCCCTCGGACAGGCTAACTATGGCTACACCTTC | CASSPTALGQANYGYTF
TRBD2 | TRBJ2-3 | - | TRBV4-1 | TGCGCCAGCAGCCAAGAGGGGAGGGCGGGAGCGACAGATACGCAGTATTTT | CASSQEGRAGATDTQYF
- | TRBJ2-3 | - | TRBV5-1 | TGCGCCAGCAGCTTTCGGGGAGGTATCTCCACAGATACGCAGTATTTT | CASSFRGGISTDTQYF
- | TRBJ1-2 | few | TRBV28 | TGTGCCAGCACCTGGGAAGGGGCGAATGGCTACACCTTC | CASTWEGANGYTF
- | TRBJ2-6 | few | TRBV28 | TGTGCCAGCAGCGTCTTGGGGGCGCAAGGGGCCAACGTCCTGACTTTC | CASSVLGAQGANVLTF
- | TRBJ1-4 | few | TRBV2 | TGTGCCAGCAATCTACCTTCAGGGCCGAATGAAAAACTGTTTTTT | CASNLPSGPNEKLFF
- | TRBJ2-7 | - | TRBV14 | TGTGCCAGCAGCCTTGGACAGTGGACCTACGAGCAGTACTTC | CASSLGQWTYEQYF
- | TRBJ2-7 | - | TRBV7-8 | TGTGCCAGCAGCTCATCTAGCGACTCCTACGAGCAGTACTTC | CASSSSSDSYEQYF
- | TRBJ1-3 | - | TRBV18 | TGTGCCAGCTCACCTTCCGAGGGAACTTATTTT | CASSPSEGTYF
TRBD2 | TRBJ2-7 | once | TRBV5-6 | TGTGCCAGCAGCGGGGAAGCGGGGGGCTCCTACGAGCAGTACTTC | CASSGEAGGSYEQYF
- | TRBJ1-1 | once | TRBV7-9 | TGTGCCAGCAGACCACCAGATATGAACACTGAAGCTTTCTTT | CASRPPDMNTEAFF
TRBD1 | TRBJ1-4 | once | TRBV15 | TGTGCCACCAGCAGTGTATCGGGACAGAATGAAAAACTGTTTTTT | CATSSVSGQNEKLFF
TRBD2 | TRBJ2-5 | - | TRBV7-9 | TGTGCCAGCAGCCCGACCCAAGCGGGAGGCCAAGAGACCCAGTACTTC | CASSPTQAGGQETQYF
- | TRBJ2-7 | once | TRBV10-1 | TGCGCCAGCAGTCCCGGCGGTCCTCTATACGAGCAGTACTTC | CASSPGGPLYEQYF
- | TRBJ2-7 | few | TRBV12-5 | TGTGCTAGTGGACCCCGGGGAGGCGAGCAGTACTTC | CASGPRGGEQYF
- | TRBJ1-2 | - | TRBV6-5 | TGTGCCAGCAGTTACACGGGGGGTCTGTTTGGCTACACCTTC | CASSYTGGLFGYTF
- | TRBJ1-1 | - | TRBV6-4 | TGTGCCAGCAGTTTCGACACAGAAACTGAAGCTTTCTTT | CASSFDTETEAFF
TRBD1 | TRBJ1-6 | - | TRBV5-1 | TGCGCCAGCAGCTCCGGACAGGGGGAATCACCCCTCCACTTT | CASSSGQGESPLHF
TRBD1 | TRBJ2-1 | few | TRBV9 | TGTGCCAGCAGCGCCGACAGGGCAGTCCACGATGAGCAGTTCTTC | CASSADRAVHDEQFF
TRBD1 | TRBJ1-1 | - | TRBV6-1 | TGTGCCAGCAGTGAATGGTTCCGGGGGACATGGGACAGGGGTTCAATCACTGAAGCTTTCTTT | CASSEWFRGTWDRGSITEAFF
- | TRBJ2-3 | - | TRBV11-1 | TGTGCCAGCAGCCATGGAATGGAGCGGATCACAGATACGCAGTATTTT | CASSHGMERITDTQYF
- | TRBJ2-1 | - | TRBV15 | TGTGCCACCAGCAGAGATCTGGCTAGCAGCCATTACAATGAGCAGTTCTTC | CATSRDLASSHYNEQFF
- | TRBJ1-2 | - | TRBV19 | TGTGCCAGTAGTATTCAGGGAAGTGGCTATGGCTACACCTTC | CASSIQGSGYGYTF
TRBD1 | TRBJ1-1 | - | TRBV19 | TGTGCCAGTAGTATAAGGGACAGCTGGACTGAAGCTTTCTTT | CASSIRDSWTEAFF
- | TRBJ1-1 | - | TRBV5-1 | TGCGCCAGCAGCGCCGGGATGGTTTATAACACTGAAGCTTTCTTT | CASSAGMVYNTEAFF
- | TRBJ1-4 | once | TRBV29-1 | TGCAGCGTTGTAGGGGCGGCTAATGAAAAACTGTTTTTT | CSVVGAANEKLFF
- | TRBJ1-2 | - | TRBV7-9 | TGTGCCAGCAGCCCTCCGGTCCCACCCCGCGGCTACACCTTC | CASSPPVPPRGYTF
TRBD1 | TRBJ2-6 | - | TRBV4-2 | TGTGCCAGCAGCCGGGGGCAGGGGGCCTCTGGGGCCAACGTCCTGACTTTC | CASSRGQGASGANVLTF
TRBD1 | TRBJ2-2 | few | TRBV9 | TGTGCCAGCAGCCCTCGACAGGGGGCGGGGACCGGGGAGCTGTTTTTT | CASSPRQGAGTGELFF
TRBD2 | TRBJ2-2 | once | TRBV19 | TGTGCCACCAGACTAGCGGGAGTCCCCGGGGAGCTGTTTTTT | CATRLAGVPGELFF
TRBD1 | TRBJ1-2 | - | TRBV6-6 | TGTGCCAGCAGCGGACAGGGTCTGGATGGCTACACCTTC | CASSGQGLDGYTF
TRBD2 | TRBJ2-2 | - | TRBV5-1 | TGCGCCAGCAGCTTGGGACTAGCCATTACCGGGGAGCTGTTTTTT | CASSLGLAITGELFF
TRBD1 | TRBJ2-7 | few | TRBV19 | TGTGCCAGTAGTACGGGACAGGCGGCCTACGAGCAGTACTTC | CASSTGQAAYEQYF
TRBD2 | TRBJ2-7 | - | TRBV27 | TGTGCCAGCAGTCCGAGGCGCTTAGCGGGGGGACTATACGAGCAGTACTTC | CASSPRRLAGGLYEQYF